This entry describes one TCR beta chain. The target antigen is unknown. Documented treatment: roughly 20 received Ad26.COV2.S at low or high dose, single or two shots; about 5 received placebo; per-sample allocation not given. Following the first vaccine or placebo injection, samples were taken on day 63. This sample is part of a study of Ad26.COV2.S vaccination and SARS-CoV-2 variants. Assay used: immunoSEQ multiplex PCR; TCRdb lists only in-frame clones, some missing. The sample lists under 250,000 clones; approximately 90% were seen once. The CDR3 spans 15 residues. The germline V gene has CDR1 MDHEN and CDR2 SYDVKM. The junction had 8 bases not matched to a gene; V was cut back by 6 bases and J by 6 bases. Study conclusions and caveats: In vaccinated individuals, spike-specific CD8+ and CD4+ T cell responses reportedly displayed substantial breadth.

J is TRBJ1-4 and V is TRBV28; TRBD1 matches 9 bases. Sequences were derived from peripheral blood, sampled in a trial of Ad26.COV2.S vaccine versus placebo. The sequence was obtained from a person aged 18-65 years who received the Ad26.COV2.S COVID-19 vaccine or a placebo. CDR3 bases: TGTGCCAGCAGAATTCCGGGACAGGGAGATGAAAAACTGTTTTTT. The encoded protein is CASRIPGQGDEKLFF.